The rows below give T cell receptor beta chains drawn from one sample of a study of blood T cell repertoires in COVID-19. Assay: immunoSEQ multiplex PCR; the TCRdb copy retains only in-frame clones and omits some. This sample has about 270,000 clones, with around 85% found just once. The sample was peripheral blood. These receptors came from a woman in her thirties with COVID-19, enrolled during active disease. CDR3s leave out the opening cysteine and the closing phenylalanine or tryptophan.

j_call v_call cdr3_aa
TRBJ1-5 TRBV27 ASSLEDSQPQH
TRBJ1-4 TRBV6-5 ASSPGGGAREKLF
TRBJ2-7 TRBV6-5 ASSYSKQGREQY
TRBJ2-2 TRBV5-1 ASPYGVMGTGELF
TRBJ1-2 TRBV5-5 ASSRDRRNGYT
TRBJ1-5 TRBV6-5 ASKPGQGWDQPQH
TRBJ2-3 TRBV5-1 ASSLWTGGTTDTQY
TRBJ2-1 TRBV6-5 ASLPAGWDEQF
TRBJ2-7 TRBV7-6 ASSASGTGAYEQY
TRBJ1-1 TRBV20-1 SASNVLGSTEAF
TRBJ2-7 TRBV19 ASSIGSGQTYEQY
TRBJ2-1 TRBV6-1 ASSDRRGGYNEQF
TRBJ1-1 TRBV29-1 SVRGNTEAF
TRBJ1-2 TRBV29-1 SVGQWRGYT
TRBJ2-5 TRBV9 ASSVAQGWETQY
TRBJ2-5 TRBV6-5 ASSYSGQGGETQY
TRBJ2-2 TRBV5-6 ASSLEGAGELF
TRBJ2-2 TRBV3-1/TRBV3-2 ASSQMGGGELF
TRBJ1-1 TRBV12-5 ASGLNLGTALAF
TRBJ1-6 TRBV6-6 ASSREESPLH
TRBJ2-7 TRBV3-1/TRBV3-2 ASSQENTYEQY
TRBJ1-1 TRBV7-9 ASNLAGGGTEAF
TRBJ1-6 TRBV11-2 ASRPGTLYNSPLH
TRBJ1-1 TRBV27 ASSFRGPSFTEAF
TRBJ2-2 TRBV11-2 ASSLLRGWGTGELF
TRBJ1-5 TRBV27 ASSLSHGRGNQPQH
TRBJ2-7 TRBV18 ASSPGQVVGEQY
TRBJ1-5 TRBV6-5 ASSPDRNDQPQH
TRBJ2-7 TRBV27 ASSSLLGEQY
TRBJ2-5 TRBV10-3 AAGQPEETQY
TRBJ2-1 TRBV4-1 ASSTSHEQF
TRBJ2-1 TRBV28 ASRLAGGEGQF
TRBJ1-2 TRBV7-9 ASSLAGGHYGYT
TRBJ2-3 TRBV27 ASSHGLGLSEDTQY
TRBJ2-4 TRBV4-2 ASSQEVGTSGGNIQY
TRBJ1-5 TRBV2 ASSGTGNQPQH
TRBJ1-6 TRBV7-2 ASSPGRGIGHGSEYL
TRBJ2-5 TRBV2 AGLSAATQETQY
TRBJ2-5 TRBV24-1 ATSDFGQGMETQY
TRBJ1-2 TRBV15 ATSRPNYGYT
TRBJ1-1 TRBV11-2 AVDLGTGGTGTEAF
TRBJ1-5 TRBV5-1 ASSTGQPAEPQH